Below are 2 T cell receptor beta chains sequenced from a single sample in a study of T-cell memory formation after mild COVID-19. One entry per CDR3 protein results from TCRdb running MiXCR on the 5' RACE reads. Of around 340,000 distinct CDR3 sequences detected, about 15% appear once; the ten largest clones hold under 25%. Material for sequencing was PBMCs or a T cell subset sorted from them (not recorded which). These receptors were collected from a young man who had mild COVID-19 (a few samples of this study predate the infection). Cell type and time point are not known.

This clonotype has a count of ten or more. The chain joins TRBV24-1 to TRBJ1-6, with a possible D match to TRBD1 (5 bases). CDR3 size: 15 residues. Trimming removed 4 bases from V and 7 bases from J, with 13 bases in between. CDR1 KGHDR and CDR2 SFDVKD come from the germline V gene. The CDR3 DNA sequence: TGTGCCACCAGTGACTCCGGGACGGCAAATTCACCCCTCCACTTT. This gives the protein CATSDSGTANSPLHF.

The sample holds a few counts of this clonotype. The chain employs TRBV30 and TRBJ2-5; no firm D call. With 1 base removed from V and 5 bases from J, the gap between germline ends came to 11 bases. Per germline, CDR1 GTSNPN and CDR2 SVGIG (reference sequence). The CDR3 totals 13 residues. The CDR3 DNA reads TGTGCCTGGAGTGAGACCGGTTGGGAGACCCAGTACTTC. Protein: CAWSETGWETQYF. Complete variable domain (other parts from reference TRBV30 and TRBJ2-5): SQTIHQWPATLVQPVGSPLSLECTVEGTSNPNLYWYRQAAGRGLQLLFYSVGIGQISSEVPQNLSASRPQDRQFILSSKKLLLSDSGFYLCAWSETGWETQYFGPGTRLLVL.